The 22 T cell receptor beta chains given below trace back to one sample, sequenced in a study of T-cell memory formation after mild COVID-19. MiXCR, run by TCRdb on the 5' RACE reads, gives a single entry per CDR3 protein. The sample holds 400,000 to 500,000 distinct CDR3 sequences, 20% seen once. Sequences were obtained from PBMCs or a T cell subset sorted from them (not recorded which). The receptors were sampled from an adult woman who had mild COVID-19 (a few samples of this study predate the infection). Cell type and time point are not known.

This clonotype has more than one count but fewer than ten. The chain links TRBV7-2 to TRBJ2-7, with D maybe TRBD2 (6 bases). V was clipped by 3 bases and J by 3 bases, with 15 bases between them. The CDR3 is made up of 15 amino acids. From germline, CDR1 is SGHTA and CDR2 FQGNSA. CDR3 region: CASSFYLTSSYEQYF. In DNA form, the CDR3 reads TGTGCCAGCAGCTTTTACTTAACTAGCAGCTACGAGCAGTACTTC. Full variable domain (rest looked up from reference TRBV7-2 and TRBJ2-7): GAGVSQSPSNKVTEKGKDVELRCDPISGHTALYWYRQSLGQGLEFLIYFQGNSAPDKSGLPSDRFSAERTGGSVSTLTIQRTQQEDSAVYLCASSFYLTSSYEQYFGPGTRLTVT.

The gene calls are TRBV4-1 and TRBJ1-2, with 7 bases lining up with TRBD1. The J segment lost 6 bases and the V segment lost 2 bases, leaving 9 bases of the junction unmatched. This CDR3 spans 15 amino acids. Germline values: CDR1 MGHRA, CDR2 YSYEKL. In DNA form, the CDR3 reads TGCGCCAGCAGCCAACCGACAGGGCGGGATAATGGCTACACCTTC. This sequence encodes CASSQPTGRDNGYTF.

This clonotype appeared a few times. The CDR3 region has the DNA TGCAGTGCTACGGCGGACGGCTCAGTCATCACAGATACGCAGTATTTT. This gives the protein CSATADGSVITDTQYF. The chain combines TRBV20-1 with TRBJ2-3, with no clear D. The germline gives CDR1 DFQATT, CDR2 SNEGSKA (reference sequence). CDR3 length: 16 amino acids. V lost 4 bases to trimming and J lost 2 bases, with 19 bases between them.

V usage is TRBV5-1 and J usage is TRBJ1-5; possibly TRBD1 for D (6 bases). This CDR3 has 15 residues. Trimming stripped 2 bases from V and 4 bases from J, with 13 bases between. CDR1 is SGHRS and CDR2 is YFSETQ in the germline V gene. The CDR3 DNA sequence: TGCGCCAGCAGCTTCACCCCAGGGGAGAATCAGCCCCAGCATTTT. It translates to CASSFTPGENQPQHF.

Only a few counts were recorded for this clonotype. The rearrangement uses TRBV20-1 and TRBJ2-7, with D unresolved. The CDR3 sequence is 15 residues long. Per the germline V gene, CDR1 is DFQATT and CDR2 is SNEGSKA (reference sequence). V lost 0 bases and J lost 4, with 16 bases in between. In DNA, the CDR3 is TGCAGTGCTAGAGACCCAGAGAGCCCCAGGTACGAGCAGTACTTC. The encoded protein is CSARDPESPRYEQYF.

This clonotype was seen a few times. The chain couples TRBV21-1 to TRBJ2-3; the table's TRBD1 call for D was not verified on the DNA. TRBV21-1 is flagged as a pseudogene. The CDR3 loop spans 18 amino acids. CDR3 in amino acids: CASQITGSLGSSTDTQYF. CDR3 nucleotide sequence: TGTGCCAGCCAGATAACAGGATCCTTAGGTTCTAGCACAGATACGCAGTATTTT.

The chain links TRBV7-2 to TRBJ1-5; 9 bases agree with TRBD1. The V gene end was trimmed by 4 bases and the J gene end by 6 bases; junction bases not matched to a gene: 7. Germline CDR1 and CDR2: SGHTA and FQGNSA. The CDR3 is 15 amino acids. The CDR3 reads CASSSPGQGSQPQHF. The CDR3 nucleotides are TGTGCCAGCAGCTCACCGGGACAGGGAAGTCAGCCCCAGCATTTT.

This clonotype was detected only a few times. The chain recombines TRBV7-2 with TRBJ1-5, with D hard to call. Germline V gene lookup returns CDR1 SGHTA and CDR2 FQGNSA. V shed 3 bases and J shed 4 bases, with 7 bases lying between them. This CDR3 spans 13 amino acids. In DNA form, the CDR3 reads TGTGCCAGCAGCTTCGGACGGAATCAGCCCCAGCATTTT. This sequence encodes CASSFGRNQPQHF. Full variable domain (rest looked up from reference TRBV7-2 and TRBJ1-5): GAGVSQSPSNKVTEKGKDVELRCDPISGHTALYWYRQSLGQGLEFLIYFQGNSAPDKSGLPSDRFSAERTGGSVSTLTIQRTQQEDSAVYLCASSFGRNQPQHFGDGTRLSIL.

This clonotype occurred a few times. J is TRBJ2-3 and V is TRBV5-1; no definite D call. CDR3 size: 16 residues. Germline CDR1 SGHRS, CDR2 YFSETQ. Trimming removed 0 bases at V and 0 bases at J, with 11 bases between. In DNA, the CDR3 is TGCGCCAGCAGCTTGGGATTTGGCCTAAGCACAGATACGCAGTATTTT. Protein: CASSLGFGLSTDTQYF.

The chain carries TRBV27 and TRBJ2-3, with a weak D call TRBD1 (6 bases). The CDR3 consists of 13 residues. Germline CDR1 is MNHEY and CDR2 is SMNVEV (reference sequence). V was trimmed by 5 bases and J by 8 bases, leaving 14 bases between them. The CDR3 DNA is TGTGCCAGCAGTGCAGGGGCTTCGGGTACGCAGTATTTT. This sequence encodes CASSAGASGTQYF.

The gene calls are TRBV7-9 and TRBJ2-7; 11 nucleotides align to TRBD2. V lost 3 bases, J lost 7 bases, and 5 bases stayed unmatched. Germline V gene sequence: CDR1 SEHNR, CDR2 FQNEAQ (reference sequence). This CDR3 has 14 residues. The CDR3 bases are TGTGCCAGCAGCTTCAGTAGCGGGAGGGATGAGCAGTACTTC. Its translation: CASSFSSGRDEQYF.

This clonotype turned up a few times. The chain uses TRBV24-1 and TRBJ2-2; D is ambiguous. CDR1 and CDR2 (germline): KGHDR, SFDVKD. The ends were cut back, 5 bases at V and 5 bases at J, with 5 bases in the middle. The CDR3 is 12 residues long. CDR3 nucleotide sequence: TGTGCCACCAGTGCTTATACCGGGGAGCTGTTTTTT. Translated: CATSAYTGELFF.

Only a few counts were recorded for this clonotype. The chain is built from TRBV10-3 and TRBJ1-1; D is possibly TRBD1 (5 bases). Germline loops: CDR1 ENHRY, CDR2 SYGVKD. This CDR3 is 13 amino acids long. Trimming took off 4 bases at V and 3 bases at J, with 9 bases between the two ends. The CDR3 here is CAISVLRDTEAFF. CDR3 DNA: TGTGCCATCAGTGTGCTCAGGGACACTGAAGCTTTCTTT.

This clonotype was found a few times. This chain connects TRBV10-3 to TRBJ1-1, with D perhaps TRBD1 (5 bases). V dropped 2 bases and J dropped 0 bases, with 7 bases sitting between them. Germline CDR1 is ENHRY and CDR2 is SYGVKD. The CDR3 has 14 amino acids. The CDR3 spells CAISEDRVNTEAFF. Written as DNA, the CDR3 is TGTGCCATCAGTGAGGACAGAGTGAACACTGAAGCTTTCTTT.

This clonotype occurred a few times. The CDR3 DNA reads as TGTGCCAGCAGCCCCAGGGAGGGGACAGGGGGCACTCAGCCCCAGCATTTT. Translated: CASSPREGTGGTQPQHF. This chain links TRBV5-5 with TRBJ1-5; the match to TRBD1 covers 12 bases. V trimming: 4 bases; J trimming: 6 bases; junction bases outside the gene matches: 11. CDR3 length: 17 residues. Germline V gives CDR1 SGHKS, CDR2 YYEKEE (reference sequence).

The V call is TRBV6-6, the J call TRBJ1-5; D ambiguous. V was cut by 2 bases and J by 0 bases, with 20 bases left in between. Germline CDR1 is MNHNY and CDR2 is SVGAGI (reference sequence). This CDR3 has 19 residues. Here the CDR3 reads CASSYPLGQHTLSNQPQHF. CDR3 DNA: TGTGCCAGCAGTTACCCCTTAGGGCAGCATACCCTTAGCAATCAGCCCCAGCATTTT.

The rearrangement links TRBV7-3 to TRBJ2-3, with 12 bases aligning to TRBD1. Germline CDR1 is SGHTA and CDR2 is FQGTGA. Trimming took 5 bases from V and 1 from J; bases not matched to a gene: 7. The CDR3 length is 17 residues. CDR3 amino acids: CASSTPGTGGGTDTQYF. The CDR3 DNA is TGTGCCAGCAGCACTCCCGGGACAGGGGGCGGCACAGATACGCAGTATTTT.

This clonotype was observed a few times. The chain couples TRBV4-1 to TRBJ2-5; tentative D call: TRBD2 (7 bases). This CDR3 is built from 17 residues. Per germline, CDR1 MGHRA and CDR2 YSYEKL. Trimming left V 1 base short and J 2 bases short, with 17 bases between. The CDR3 protein is CASSQVLTGGPQETQYF. The CDR3 bases are TGCGCCAGCAGCCAAGTGTTGACGGGGGGCCCACAAGAGACCCAGTACTTC.

This clonotype has more than one count but fewer than ten. The gene calls are TRBV4-1 and TRBJ1-2, with TRBD1 identical over 7 bases. CDR3 length: 15 residues. V lost 5 bases to trimming and J lost 4 bases; unmatched junction nucleotides: 10. CDR1 and CDR2 from the germline V gene are MGHRA and YSYEKL. The CDR3 DNA reads as TGCGCCAGCAGCTTCCTCCCGGGACAGAGCTATGGCTACACCTTC. It codes for CASSFLPGQSYGYTF.

V and J are TRBV20-1 and TRBJ2-3; D remains unclear. V was shortened by 7 bases and J by 2 bases, with 13 bases between the two germline ends. Looked up from germline, CDR1 is DFQATT and CDR2 is SNEGSKA (reference sequence). The CDR3 totals 13 residues. CDR3 in amino acids: CSVRETHTDTQYF. The DNA for the CDR3 is TGCAGTGTCCGTGAGACTCACACAGATACGCAGTATTTT.

The genes are TRBV29-1 and TRBJ2-1; D is ambiguous. CDR1 and CDR2 from the germline V gene are SQVTM and ANQGSEA. This CDR3 has 12 amino acids. V was trimmed by 4 bases and J by 5 bases, leaving 9 bases between them. The CDR3 DNA reads TGCAGCGTTGTAATAGTAGACAATGAGCAGTTCTTC. It specifies CSVVIVDNEQFF.

This clonotype was observed a handful of times. J is TRBJ1-4 and V is TRBV7-6, with 7 bases that match TRBD1. Trimming at V came to 2 bases and at J to 5 bases, leaving 5 bases not matched to a gene. Germline CDR1 reads SGHVS; CDR2 reads FNYEAQ. This CDR3 has 15 residues. CDR3 amino acids: CASSLRQGGNEKLFF. For the CDR3, the DNA is TGTGCCAGCAGCTTAAGGCAGGGGGGAAATGAAAAACTGTTTTTT.